Shown below are 8 T cell receptor beta chains from a single sample sequenced in a study of blood T cell repertoires in COVID-19. Sequencing used immunoSEQ multiplex PCR; TCRdb keeps in-frame clones, though not all of them. This sample has approximately 250,000 clones; around four fifths occur once, and the top ten carry 4%. Sequencing input: peripheral blood. The receptors derive from a man aged 45-65 years with acute or convalescent COVID-19.

This chain uses TRBV7-3 with TRBJ2-2; 8 bases map to TRBD2. Germline V gives CDR1 SGHTA, CDR2 FQGTGA. The CDR3 runs 16 residues. J gave up 6 bases and V 1 base, and 7 bases lay outside the gene matches. The CDR3 here is CASSLNGGRTSGELFF. CDR3 DNA sequence: TGTGCCAGCAGCTTAAATGGCGGGAGGACGTCCGGGGAGCTGTTTTTT.

The J gene is TRBJ1-2, the V gene TRBV12-3 or TRBV12-4; 8 bases fit TRBD1. The CDR3 sequence is 13 residues long. V lost 5 bases and J lost 2; bases outside the gene matches: 1. DNA of the CDR3: TGTGCCAGCAGTCGACAGGGGAACTATGGCTACACCTTC. It encodes CASSRQGNYGYTF.

The V gene is TRBV19, the J gene TRBJ1-6; TRBD1 matches at 7 bases. Trimming took 6 bases from V and 10 from J; bases not matched to a gene: 9. This CDR3 spans 14 amino acids. Germline lookup yields CDR1 LNHDA and CDR2 SQIVND (reference sequence). The CDR3 reads CASSVGQGGSPLHF. The CDR3 nucleotides are TGTGCCAGTAGCGTGGGGCAGGGGGGATCACCCCTCCACTTT.

This chain uses TRBV6-5 with TRBJ2-2; 7 positions agree with TRBD1. The junction had 5 bases not matched to a gene; V was cut back by 3 bases and J by 1 base. Germline V gene sequence: CDR1 MNHEY, CDR2 SVGAGI. There are 16 residues in the CDR3. The CDR3: CASSYYRGRNTGELFF. DNA of the CDR3: TGTGCCAGCAGTTATTACAGGGGACGGAACACCGGGGAGCTGTTTTTT.

The CDR3 loop reads CASRGLGQAEETQYF. In DNA form, the CDR3 reads TGTGCCAGCAGGGGATTGGGACAGGCCGAAGAGACCCAGTACTTC. The rearrangement links TRBV2 to TRBJ2-5; 8 bases are a match to TRBD1. Germline CDR1 is SNHLY and CDR2 is FYNNEI. The CDR3 loop spans 15 amino acids. V trimming: 6 bases; J trimming: 3 bases; junction bases outside the gene matches: 9.

V and J are TRBV6-5 and TRBJ1-2, with 11 bases lining up with TRBD1. This CDR3 has 16 amino acids. V shed 3 bases, J shed 4 bases, and the junction held 7 bases outside the gene matches. The V gene's germline CDR1 is MNHEY and CDR2 SVGAGI. The CDR3 is CASSYWTGTGGYGYTF. CDR3 DNA: TGTGCCAGCAGTTATTGGACCGGGACAGGGGGCTATGGCTACACCTTC.

The genes are TRBV2 and TRBJ1-1, with a possible D match to TRBD1 (5 bases). CDR1 SNHLY and CDR2 FYNNEI come from the germline V gene. Trimming removed 7 bases at V and 3 bases at J, with 21 bases between. The CDR3 spans 16 residues. The CDR3 reads CASTHLTVSRHTEAFF. CDR3 coding DNA: TGTGCCAGCACCCATTTGACAGTGTCGCGACACACTGAAGCTTTCTTT.

The CDR3 DNA reads TGTGCCAGCAGTGACAGATTGCGGTATGGCTACACCTTC. As protein: CASSDRLRYGYTF. This sequence joins TRBV6-4 and TRBJ1-2; no clear D. This CDR3 is 13 amino acids long. V dropped 2 bases and J dropped 5 bases, with 9 bases sitting between them. CDR1 and CDR2 (germline): MRHNA, SNTAGT.